The next 22 T cell receptor beta chains were all read from a single sample in a study of spatial heterogeneity in lung cancer. Time point reported: blood at routine non-recurrence follow-up after resection. From the 5' RACE reads, TCRdb called clonotypes with MiXCR, one entry per CDR3 protein. The sample yields over 15,000 distinct CDR3 sequences, about 9% seen once. Sequencing used PBMCs, obtained at follow-up. The origin of the receptors is a male donor with early-stage non-small cell lung cancer.

This chain joins TRBV2 and TRBJ2-1; possible D gene TRBD2, 6 bases. The CDR3 totals 17 residues. Per germline, CDR1 SNHLY and CDR2 FYNNEI. Trimming left V 8 bases short and J 9 bases short, with 29 bases between. This chain's CDR3 is CASYPSRGGREVGEQFF. The CDR3 DNA sequence: TGTGCCAGCTACCCTTCTCGAGGAGGGCGGGAAGTTGGTGAGCAGTTCTTC.

This clonotype has ten or more counts. V is TRBV27 and J is TRBJ2-7, with 7 nucleotides matching TRBD2. V lost 3 bases and J lost 6; bases outside the gene matches: 5. The CDR3 is made up of 13 amino acids. Germline-derived CDR1 and CDR2 are MNHEY and SMNVEV (reference sequence). The CDR3 spells CASSLGRGGEQYF. CDR3 DNA: TGTGCCAGCAGTTTGGGGAGGGGAGGCGAGCAGTACTTC.

The table lists this clonotype with many counts. The chain is built from TRBV20-1 and TRBJ2-7; D ambiguous. Germline V gene data show CDR1 as DFQATT and CDR2 as SNEGSKA (reference sequence). Trimming removed 0 bases at V and 3 bases at J, with 21 bases between. There are 17 residues in the CDR3. This CDR3 is CSAREPLPQLLDYEQYF. As DNA, the CDR3 is TGCAGTGCTAGAGAACCCCTACCACAGCTCCTTGACTACGAGCAGTACTTC.

This clonotype appeared a single time. The V and J genes are TRBV7-9 and TRBJ2-1; 7 nucleotides match TRBD2. Germline V CDR1 and CDR2: SEHNR, FQNEAQ (reference sequence). Germline trimming cut 7 bases from V and 9 bases from J; bases unmatched to any gene: 18. The CDR3 has 16 amino acids. The CDR3 protein is CASTDRRAGPPSEQFF. CDR3 sequence (DNA): TGTGCCAGCACGGACCGACGAGCGGGGCCCCCTTCTGAGCAGTTCTTC.

The table lists this clonotype with many counts. The rearrangement joins TRBV11-2 to TRBJ2-5, with TRBD2 matching over 7 bases. The CDR3 is 14 residues long. V gave up 1 base and J gave up 5 bases; unmatched junction bases: 4. The germline V gene has CDR1 SGHAT and CDR2 FQNNGV. Written as DNA, the CDR3 is TGTGCCAGCAGCTTAGTTGGAGCGGGGGAGACCCAGTACTTC. Translation: CASSLVGAGETQYF.

The table lists this clonotype with many counts. The chain carries TRBV19 and TRBJ2-3; 7 nucleotides align to TRBD2. V shed 10 bases and J 0 bases; nucleotides not matched to a gene: 4. CDR1 is LNHDA and CDR2 is SQIVND in the germline V gene (reference sequence). This CDR3 is built from 13 residues. CDR3 coding DNA: TGTGCCACGAGCGGGACTAGCACAGATACGCAGTATTTT. Its protein is CATSGTSTDTQYF.

By share, this clonotype counts as medium-sized. This rearrangement joins TRBV7-9 to TRBJ2-1; D is ambiguous. Germline V lookup: CDR1 SEHNR, CDR2 FQNEAQ (reference sequence). This CDR3 region has 14 residues. Trimming removed 9 bases from V and 1 base from J, with 13 bases in between. CDR3 coding DNA: TGTGCCAGTCAAGTCGGCGCTTCCTACAATGAGCAGTTCTTC. This sequence encodes CASQVGASYNEQFF. The full variable domain, its missing parts supplied by reference TRBV7-9 and TRBJ2-1, is DTGVSQNPRHKITKRGQNVTFRCDPISEHNRLYWYRQTLGQGPEFLTYFQNEAQLEKSRLLSDRFSAERPKGSFSTLEIQRTEQGDSAMYLCASQVGASYNEQFFGPGTRLTVL.

The DNA for the CDR3 is TGCAGCGTGGGGACGGGGGGAAGCTCCTACAATGAGCAGTTCTTC. Protein product: CSVGTGGSSYNEQFF. The rearrangement uses TRBV29-1 and TRBJ2-1; 7 nucleotides match TRBD2. V shed 6 bases, J shed 0 bases, and the junction held 8 bases outside the gene matches. This CDR3 has 15 amino acids. Germline V gene data show CDR1 as SQVTM and CDR2 as ANQGSEA.

This clonotype came up many times. V and J are TRBV21-1 and TRBJ1-4. TRBV21-1 is a known pseudogene. The CDR3 extends over 15 amino acids. The CDR3 DNA reads TGTGCCAGCAGCAAAGAAAATTCCTCTAATGAAAAACTGTTTTTT. This gives the protein CASSKENSSNEKLFF.

There are many counts of this clonotype. The V gene is TRBV28, the J gene TRBJ2-1; 8 nucleotides align to TRBD2. The CDR3 runs 15 residues. Trimming took 1 base from V and 8 from J; bases not matched to a gene: 7. Germline V lookup: CDR1 MDHEN, CDR2 SYDVKM. The CDR3 loop reads CASSLLSGRNYEQFF. CDR3 coding DNA: TGTGCCAGCAGTTTATTAAGCGGGAGAAACTATGAGCAGTTCTTC.

This clonotype was counted at least ten times. V and J are TRBV4-2 and TRBJ2-1, with D perhaps assigned TRBD1 or TRBD2 (5 bases each). V lost 1 base and J 2 bases, leaving 21 bases between the germline ends. Germline values: CDR1 LGHNA, CDR2 YNFKEQ. The CDR3 has 19 amino acids. The CDR3 sequence is CASSQVAQRGAGTYNEQFF. The CDR3 nucleotides read TGTGCCAGCAGCCAAGTAGCTCAGAGGGGAGCTGGCACCTACAATGAGCAGTTCTTC.

This chain uses TRBV6-2 or TRBV6-3 with TRBJ2-4; 14 nucleotides align to TRBD2. Germline CDR1 MNHEY, CDR2 SVGEGT. V was pared by 2 bases and J by 9 bases, with 6 bases of the junction left unmatched. The CDR3 loop spans 16 amino acids. Here the CDR3 DNA reads TGTGCCAGCAGTTACGGACTAGCGGGGGGTTCTGTCATTCAGTACTTC. Amino acids: CASSYGLAGGSVIQYF.

To note about this clonotype: A much larger clone lies one base from this, so it may be a read error. V is TRBV6-6 and J is TRBJ2-7, with D perhaps given as TRBD1 or TRBD2 (5 bases each). Germline loops: CDR1 MNHNY, CDR2 SVGAGI (reference sequence). The length of the CDR3 is 14 residues. CDR3: CVSKGLEGVHEQYF. The CDR3 DNA sequence: TGTGTCAGCAAGGGGTTAGAGGGAGTGCACGAGCAGTACTTC.

This clonotype showed up many times. The gene calls are TRBV10-2 and TRBJ1-5, with 7 positions matching TRBD1. CDR1 WSHSY and CDR2 SAAADI come from the germline V gene. The CDR3 covers 14 residues. The J segment lost 0 bases and the V segment lost 6 bases, leaving 2 bases of the junction unmatched. The CDR3 loop reads CASRQGDSNQPQHF. DNA for the CDR3: TGCGCCAGCAGGCAGGGGGATAGCAATCAGCCCCAGCATTTT.

The CDR3 bases are TGTGCCAGCAGGGTACGGACGGAGGCTAGCACAGATACGCAGTATTTT. Protein: CASRVRTEASTDTQYF. This chain joins TRBV12-3 or TRBV12-4 and TRBJ2-3; a weak D match, TRBD2 (5 bases). V lost 6 bases to trimming and J lost 0 bases, with 16 bases between them. CDR3 length equals 16 residues.

The chain recombines TRBV27 with TRBJ1-6; a weak D match, TRBD1 (6 bases). Germline V gene lookup returns CDR1 MNHEY and CDR2 SMNVEV (reference sequence). V lost 7 bases and J lost 10, with 11 bases in between. This CDR3 comprises 12 residues. The CDR3 bases are TGTGCCAGCACCGAGGGGGGATCACCCCTCCACTTT. Protein: CASTEGGSPLHF.

This clonotype was seen repeatedly, ten times or more. The gene calls are TRBV6-2 or TRBV6-3 and TRBJ2-1; D is possibly TRBD1 or TRBD2 (6 bases each). Trimming removed 3 bases at V and 1 base at J, with 10 bases between. Germline V CDR1 and CDR2: MNHEY, SVGEGT. This CDR3 is 15 amino acids long. CDR3 in DNA: TGTGCCAGCAGTTATAGGGGGGAGTCCTACAATGAGCAGTTCTTC. Encoded protein: CASSYRGESYNEQFF.

A remark on this clonotype: A clone one base away is much larger, so this may be a read error. This sequence joins TRBV5-4 and TRBJ2-7, with TRBD1 identical over 7 bases. The germline CDR1 and CDR2 sequences are SGHNT and YYREEE (reference sequence). The length of the CDR3 is 15 residues. Here the CDR3 reads CASSLTGAMERELYF. CDR3 coding DNA: TGTGCCAGCAGCTTGACAGGGGCGATGGAGAGGGAGCTGTACTTC.

Many counts were recorded for this clonotype. V usage is TRBV29-1 and J usage is TRBJ2-7, with TRBD1 identical over 7 bases. The germline V gene encodes CDR1 SQVTM and CDR2 ANQGSEA. J gave up 6 bases and V 6 bases, and 8 bases lay outside the gene matches. The CDR3 sequence is 12 residues long. The CDR3 here is CSVFLDRTEQYF. The CDR3, as DNA: TGCAGCGTGTTTCTGGACAGGACCGAGCAGTACTTC.

This clonotype appeared many times. The chain combines TRBV7-9 with TRBJ1-2, with D unclear. This CDR3 is built from 13 residues. Between the trimmed V and J ends, which lost 4 bases and 0 bases, there was a span of 6 bases. CDR1 is SEHNR and CDR2 is FQNEAQ in the germline V gene (reference sequence). CDR3 sequence: CASSSTANYGYTF. CDR3 sequence (DNA): TGTGCCAGCAGCTCGACGGCTAACTATGGCTACACCTTC.

There are a few counts of this clonotype. The V gene is TRBV5-4, the J gene TRBJ2-1; TRBD1 matches 9 bases. This CDR3 comprises 15 residues. V was pared by 0 bases and J by 9 bases, with 7 bases of the junction left unmatched. The germline V gene encodes CDR1 SGHNT and CDR2 YYREEE (reference sequence). The CDR3 is CASSLDRGPSGEQFF. The CDR3 nucleotides are TGTGCCAGCAGCTTGGACAGGGGGCCTAGTGGTGAGCAGTTCTTC.

There are a few counts of this clonotype. V and J are TRBV12-3 or TRBV12-4 and TRBJ2-1; 9 nucleotides line up with TRBD1. The CDR3 loop spans 13 amino acids. The V and J ends lost 6 bases and 9 bases, in that order; junction bases with no gene match: 6. Here the CDR3 reads CASRRTGALEQFF. As DNA, the CDR3 is TGTGCCAGCAGACGGACAGGGGCGCTTGAGCAGTTCTTC.